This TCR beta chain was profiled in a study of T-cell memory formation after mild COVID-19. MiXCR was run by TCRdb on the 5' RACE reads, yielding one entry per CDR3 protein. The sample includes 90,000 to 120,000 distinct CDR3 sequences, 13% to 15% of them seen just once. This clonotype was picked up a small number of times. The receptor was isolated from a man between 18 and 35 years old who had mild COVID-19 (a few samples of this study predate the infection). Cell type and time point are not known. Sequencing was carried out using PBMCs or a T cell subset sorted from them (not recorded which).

CDR3: CASSYSTLGTPYEQYV. Here the CDR3 DNA reads TGTGCCAGCAGTTACTCGACCTTGGGGACACCCTACGAGCAGTACGTC. This sequence joins TRBV6-2 or TRBV6-3 and TRBJ2-7, with a tentative D call TRBD1 (6 bases). The ends were cut back, 0 bases at V and 2 bases at J, with 14 bases in the middle. There are 16 residues in the CDR3. The germline gives CDR1 MNHEY, CDR2 SVGEGT.